This entry lists 11 T cell receptor beta chains sequenced from one sample in a study of cytomegalovirus exposure and HLA in healthy donors. 13 Jbeta primers and 60 Vbeta primers were used for the PCR. TCRdb's table, derived via immunoSEQ multiplex PCR, lists solely in-frame clones and lacks some. In the table there are about 82,000 clones, 60% to 80% of which are singletons. The sequencing input was PBMCs. The receptor source for this set is a man in his fifties in good health and CMV-seronegative.

This sequence joins TRBV2 and TRBJ2-1, with 9 bases matching TRBD2. Germline V gives CDR1 SNHLY, CDR2 FYNNEI. The CDR3 spans 14 residues. V lost 6 bases and J lost 9; bases outside the gene matches: 9. CDR3 coding DNA: TGTGCCAGCAGACGGGCGGGGGGGCCGAGTGAGCAGTTCTTC. Amino acids: CASRRAGGPSEQFF.

The chain joins TRBV9 to TRBJ2-1, with TRBD2 identical over 8 bases. This CDR3 has 14 residues. The trim removed 7 bases at V and 8 bases at J, leaving 11 bases unmatched. The germline V gene has CDR1 SGDLS and CDR2 YYNGEE. Here the CDR3 DNA reads TGTGCCAGCGACAAGGCGGGGGGTAACTATGAGCAGTTCTTC. Translated: CASDKAGGNYEQFF.

This clone was counted a single time. This chain connects TRBV4-1 to TRBJ2-1, with TRBD2 matching over 10 bases. Germline-derived CDR1 and CDR2 are MGHRA and YSYEKL. The J segment lost 4 bases and the V segment lost 2 bases, leaving 5 bases of the junction unmatched. The CDR3 loop spans 16 amino acids. CDR3 region: CASSQISGGLYNEQFF. The CDR3 region has the DNA TGCGCCAGCAGCCAAATTAGCGGGGGGCTGTACAATGAGCAGTTCTTC.

This chain uses TRBV5-4 with TRBJ2-7, with TRBD1 matching 9 bases. Per the germline V gene, CDR1 is SGHNT and CDR2 is YYREEE (reference sequence). This CDR3 spans 16 amino acids. V was pared by 4 bases and J by 3 bases, with 11 bases of the junction left unmatched. The CDR3 bases are TGTGCCAGCAGCCAATCCGGCGGGACAGGGATCTACGAGCAGTACTTC. This sequence encodes CASSQSGGTGIYEQYF.

J is TRBJ2-7 and V is TRBV6-5; D unclear. The CDR3 contains 12 residues. V was shortened by 6 bases and J by 0 bases, with 6 bases between the two germline ends. Germline loops: CDR1 MNHEY, CDR2 SVGAGI. The CDR3 spells CASSRSSYEQYF. The CDR3 coding sequence is TGTGCCAGCAGCCGGTCCTCCTACGAGCAGTACTTC.

This clone appeared a few times. The gene calls are TRBV19 and TRBJ1-3; 7 nucleotides align to TRBD1. Germline V CDR1 and CDR2: LNHDA, SQIVND (reference sequence). This CDR3 comprises 14 residues. Trimming took 9 bases from V and 5 from J; bases not matched to a gene: 10. The CDR3 DNA reads TGTGCCAGCACCCCCTCAAGGGGGCGAAACACCATATATTTT. It encodes CASTPSRGRNTIYF.

Only a few counts were recorded for this clone. V gene TRBV7-2 combines with J gene TRBJ1-6; no definite D call. Germline CDR1 SGHTA, CDR2 FQGNSA. Trimming cost V 5 bases and J 3 bases, with 11 bases left between them. The CDR3 is 15 residues long. Here the CDR3 DNA reads TGTGCCAGCAGCCCCCCCCGGGGCTATAATTCACCCCTCCACTTT. Translating it yields CASSPPRGYNSPLHF.

The chain combines TRBV7-2 with TRBJ2-1, with D possibly being TRBD1 (6 bases). The CDR3 has 15 amino acids. Trimming left V 4 bases short and J 2 bases short, with 12 bases between. The germline gives CDR1 SGHTA, CDR2 FQGNSA. Here the CDR3 reads CASSSHRVTYNEQFF. The CDR3 nucleotides are TGTGCCAGCAGCTCCCACAGGGTTACCTACAATGAGCAGTTCTTC.

The chain is built from TRBV7-9 and TRBJ1-4; no definite D call. The germline CDR1 and CDR2 sequences are SEHNR and FQNEAQ (reference sequence). This CDR3 comprises 15 residues. V was clipped by 1 base and J by 8 bases, with 14 bases between them. CDR3 nucleotide sequence: TGTGCCAGCAGCTTAGTTTTGGGCGTCGGCGAAAAACTGTTTTTT. The encoded protein is CASSLVLGVGEKLFF.

V and J are TRBV5-6 and TRBJ2-7; a possible D gene is TRBD1 (5 bases). This CDR3 is 14 amino acids long. The V end lost 1 base, the J end lost 4 bases, and 12 bases lay between the germline ends. The germline gives CDR1 SGHDT, CDR2 YYEEEE. CDR3 sequence reads: CASSLRQFVYEQYF. The CDR3 DNA sequence: TGTGCCAGCAGCTTGAGACAGTTCGTGTACGAGCAGTACTTC.

The V call is TRBV5-4, the J call TRBJ2-2; 7 bases align to TRBD2. CDR1 SGHNT and CDR2 YYREEE come from the germline V gene (reference sequence). The ends lost 4 bases at V and 4 bases at J; junction bases unmatched: 19. The CDR3 length is 19 residues. The CDR3 reads CASSQRPSGGPVGTGELFF. The CDR3 region has the DNA TGTGCCAGCAGCCAACGCCCTAGCGGCGGACCGGTGGGCACCGGGGAGCTGTTTTTT.